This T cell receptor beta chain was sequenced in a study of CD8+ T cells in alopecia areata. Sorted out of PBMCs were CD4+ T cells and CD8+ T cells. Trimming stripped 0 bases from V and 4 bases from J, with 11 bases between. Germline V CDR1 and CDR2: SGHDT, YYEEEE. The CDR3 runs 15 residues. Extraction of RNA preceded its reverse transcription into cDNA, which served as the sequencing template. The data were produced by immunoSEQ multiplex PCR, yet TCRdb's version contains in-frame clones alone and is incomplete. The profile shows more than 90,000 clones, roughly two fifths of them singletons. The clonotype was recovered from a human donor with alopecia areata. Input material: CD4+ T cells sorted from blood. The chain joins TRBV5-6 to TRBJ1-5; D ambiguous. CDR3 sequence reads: CASSLGSTPNQPQHF. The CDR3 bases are TGTGCCAGCAGCTTGGGATCGACACCAAATCAGCCCCAGCATTTT. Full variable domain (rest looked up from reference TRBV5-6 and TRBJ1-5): DAGVTQSPTHLIKTRGQQVTLRCSPKSGHDTVSWYQQALGQGPQFIFQYYEEEERQRGNFPDRFSGHQFPNYSSELNVNALLLGDSALYLCASSLGSTPNQPQHFGDGTRLSIL.